What follows describes a single T cell receptor (beta chain). The count of this clonotype is one. Its antigen has not been determined. No base qualities exist here, and no much larger clone lies one base off it. A read on its own is weak evidence. RNA was extracted using the RNeasy kit, and about 0.45 to 1 microgram was reverse transcribed with random hexamers. The immunoSEQ multiplex PCR assay, covering 54 Vbeta and 13 Jbeta segments, was used to amplify TCR beta CDR3 regions. PCR amplification bias was corrected by using a synthetic template baseline for primer optimization and computational correction. On the study's bioinformatics: Reads were annotated to V, D and J genes per IMGT and analyzed with immunoSEQ Analyzer, keeping only productive sequences. Clonality was calculated as one minus the Shannon entropy normalized by log2 of the number of productive unique sequences. Public and private clones were assessed among the 100 most prevalent clones of each patient and control. Clones were defined as Susac-specific if absent from the healthy and MS cohorts, from 1052 published viral clones and from other ImmuneACCESS disease sequences. TCRdb reprocessing: public reads trimmed at Q25 with fastp, clones called with MiXCR, in-frame beta chains kept. Rows are unified per CDR3 protein, each entry keeping the most common DNA and genes. The authors' filters were not applied to this entry. Within this sample are about 300,000 distinct CDR3 sequences, with 89% of them counted one time only. The leading ten clones occupy approximately 0.18% of the sample.

The record originates from a study of CD8 T cells in Susac syndrome (dated by TCRdb to between 2017 and 2020). With respect to the entire study: Repertoire sequencing was used to test whether CD8+ T cell activation and differentiation in Susac syndrome was antigen driven. Clonality of the CD8+ T cell repertoire was compared between more than 10 healthy donors, about 14 Susac syndrome patients and roughly 15 multiple sclerosis patients. Beyond this particular receptor, the publication reports: The number of individuals in the TCR sequencing and HLA analysis was recognized as being relatively small.

The germline V gene encodes CDR1 SNHLY and CDR2 FYNNEI. Reading from cysteine to phenylalanine, the CDR3 counts 15 amino acids. Of all the DNA, just the CDR3 is kept, 45 bases in frame from base 1. Trimming at the junction amounts to 7 bases on V and 0 bases on J, and the germline ends lie 13 bases apart. High-throughput TCR beta sequencing profiled peripheral blood CD8+ and CD4+ T cells from healthy donors, Susac syndrome patients and multiple sclerosis patients. The multiple sclerosis controls were treatment-naive patients whose relapsing-remitting disease, either stable or active, fulfilled the revised McDonald criteria. Bulk CD8+ and CD4+ T cells were purified by magnetic negative isolation, whereas CD8+ TEMRA cells were enriched by FACS. Blood was collected in EDTA tubes and processed within 24 hours, with PBMCs isolated through density gradient centrifugation. PBMCs intended for TCR sequencing were frozen in liquid nitrogen and were later thawed in a 37 degrees C water bath. Purity of sorted or isolated CD4+, CD8+ and CD8+ TEMRA cells was at least 90%.

The receptor was derived from a human donor with multiple sclerosis. Sequenced input: CD8+ T cells from PBMCs. The chain is assembled from TRBV2 and TRBJ1-3, with the D gene uncertain. The CDR3 is CASTAGRSSGNTIYF. The DNA reads TGTGCCAGCACAGCAGGAAGGTCCTCTGGAAACACCATATATTTT.